This T cell receptor beta chain was recorded in a study of CXCR3-negative and CXCR3-positive naive CD8 T cells. Through 5' RACE with UMI labels, the TRB cDNA libraries were prepared. No DNA is given; TCRdb re-called the 5' RACE reads and lists each CDR3 protein once. The specimen's table records 65,000 to 95,000 distinct CDR3 sequences. The CDR3 is 14 residues long. Germline values: CDR1 MNHEY, CDR2 SVGAGI. This chain connects TRBV6-5 to TRBJ2-7; the TRBD1 assignment by TCRdb is unverifiable without DNA. Sequenced material: naive CXCR3- CD8+ T cells from blood. The subset here: CD45RO-CCR7+CD27+CD95- naive CD8+ T cells lacking CXCR3 (TNR3-). This sequence was found in a human donor in good health. Some clones in this sample may be carry-over from other donors' samples. This chain's CDR3 is CASSYTGGDHEQYF.